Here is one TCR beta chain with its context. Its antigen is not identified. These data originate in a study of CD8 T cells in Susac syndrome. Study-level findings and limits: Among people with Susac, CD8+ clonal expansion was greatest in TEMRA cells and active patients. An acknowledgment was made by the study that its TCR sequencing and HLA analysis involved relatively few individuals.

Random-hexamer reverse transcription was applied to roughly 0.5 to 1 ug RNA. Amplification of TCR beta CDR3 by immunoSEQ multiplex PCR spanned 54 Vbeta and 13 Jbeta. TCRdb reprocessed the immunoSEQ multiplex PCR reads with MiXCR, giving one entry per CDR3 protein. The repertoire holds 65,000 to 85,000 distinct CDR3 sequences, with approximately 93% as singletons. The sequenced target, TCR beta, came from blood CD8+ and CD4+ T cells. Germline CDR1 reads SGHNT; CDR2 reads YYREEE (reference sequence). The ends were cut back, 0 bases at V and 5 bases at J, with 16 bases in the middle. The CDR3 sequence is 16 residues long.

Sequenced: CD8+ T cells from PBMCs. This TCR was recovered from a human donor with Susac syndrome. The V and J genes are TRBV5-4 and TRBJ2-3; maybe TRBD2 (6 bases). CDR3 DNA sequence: TGTGCCAGCAGCTTGGAGTCGGTGGGGACTGGAGATACGCAGTATTTT. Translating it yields CASSLESVGTGDTQYF.